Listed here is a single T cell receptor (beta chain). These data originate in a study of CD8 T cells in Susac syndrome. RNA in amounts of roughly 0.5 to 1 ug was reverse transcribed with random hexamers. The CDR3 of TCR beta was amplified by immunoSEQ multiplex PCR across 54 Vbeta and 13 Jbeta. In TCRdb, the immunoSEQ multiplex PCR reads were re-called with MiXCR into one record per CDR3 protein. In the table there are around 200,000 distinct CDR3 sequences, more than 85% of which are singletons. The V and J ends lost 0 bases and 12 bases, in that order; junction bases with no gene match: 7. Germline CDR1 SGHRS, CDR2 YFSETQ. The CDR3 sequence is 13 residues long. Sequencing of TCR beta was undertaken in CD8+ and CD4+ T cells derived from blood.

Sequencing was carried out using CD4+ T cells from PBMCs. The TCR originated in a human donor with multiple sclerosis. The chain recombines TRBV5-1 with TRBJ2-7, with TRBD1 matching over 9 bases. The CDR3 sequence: CASSLGDRDLLYV. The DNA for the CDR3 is TGCGCCAGCAGCTTGGGGGACAGGGATCTTCTGTACGTC.